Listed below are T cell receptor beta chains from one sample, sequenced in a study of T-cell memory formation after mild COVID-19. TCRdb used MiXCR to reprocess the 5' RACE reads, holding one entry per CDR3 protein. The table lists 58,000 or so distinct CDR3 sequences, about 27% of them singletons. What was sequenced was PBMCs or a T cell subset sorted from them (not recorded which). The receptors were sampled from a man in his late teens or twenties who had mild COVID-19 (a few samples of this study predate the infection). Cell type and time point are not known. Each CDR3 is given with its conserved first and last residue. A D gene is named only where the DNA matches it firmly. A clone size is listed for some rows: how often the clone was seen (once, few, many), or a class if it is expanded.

CDR3: CASSQAGEWDEQFF
DNA: TGTGCCAGCAGCCAAGCGGGGGAGTGGGATGAGCAGTTCTTC
J: TRBJ2-1
V: TRBV4-2
D: -
size: -

CDR3: CASSTKNGGPRNEQFF
DNA: TGCGCCAGCAGCACCAAGAACGGGGGGCCTCGGAATGAGCAGTTCTTC
J: TRBJ2-1
V: TRBV5-1
D: -
size: once

CDR3: CASSPLLAGAVYGYTF
DNA: TGTGCCAGCAGCCCCCTTTTGGCGGGGGCGGTCTATGGCTACACCTTC
J: TRBJ1-2
V: TRBV7-6
D: -
size: once

CDR3: CSVGTDFESGANVLTF
DNA: TGCAGCGTTGGCACGGACTTCGAGTCTGGGGCCAACGTCCTGACTTTC
J: TRBJ2-6
V: TRBV29-1
D: -
size: -

CDR3: CASSLGFGGQGDNEQFF
DNA: TGTGCCAGCAGCCTAGGTTTTGGTGGGCAGGGAGATAATGAGCAGTTCTTC
J: TRBJ2-1
V: TRBV12-3/TRBV12-4
D: -
size: -

CDR3: CSAPDRVSYEQYF
DNA: TGCAGTGCACCGGACCGAGTCTCCTACGAGCAGTACTTC
J: TRBJ2-7
V: TRBV20-1
D: -
size: -

CDR3: CASSVLRGTDTQYF
DNA: TGTGCCAGCAGCGTACTTAGGGGTACAGATACGCAGTATTTT
J: TRBJ2-3
V: TRBV7-6
D: -
size: -

CDR3: CASSSRWGTEAFF
DNA: TGTGCCAGCAGTTCCCGTTGGGGAACTGAAGCTTTCTTT
J: TRBJ1-1
V: TRBV6-5
D: -
size: few

CDR3: CASSFSVGAYNEQFF
DNA: TGTGCCAGCAGCTTTTCTGTGGGTGCTTACAATGAGCAGTTCTTC
J: TRBJ2-1
V: TRBV7-9
D: -
size: -

CDR3: CATSDRGWGETQYF
DNA: TGTGCCACCAGTGACCGGGGGTGGGGTGAGACCCAGTACTTC
J: TRBJ2-5
V: TRBV24-1
D: -
size: few

CDR3: CASSLMTGFGGYTF
DNA: TGCGCCAGCAGCTTGATGACAGGGTTTGGTGGCTACACCTTC
J: TRBJ1-2
V: TRBV5-1
D: TRBD1
size: -

CDR3: CASTGVADTQYF
DNA: TGTGCCAGCACCGGAGTGGCAGATACGCAGTATTTT
J: TRBJ2-3
V: TRBV27
D: -
size: -

CDR3: CASSFYGGTGYEQYF
DNA: TGTGCCAGCAGCTTTTATGGTGGGACAGGCTACGAGCAGTACTTC
J: TRBJ2-7
V: TRBV11-2
D: TRBD1
size: -

CDR3: CASSPRLEETQYF
DNA: TGTGCCAGCAGCCCCAGGTTGGAAGAGACCCAGTACTTC
J: TRBJ2-5
V: TRBV13
D: -
size: few

CDR3: CSVDGTSGGSSYNEQFF
DNA: TGCAGCGTTGATGGGACTAGCGGGGGGAGCTCCTACAATGAGCAGTTCTTC
J: TRBJ2-1
V: TRBV29-1
D: TRBD2
size: -

CDR3: CASSWTGSSEQFF
DNA: TGCGCCAGCAGCTGGACAGGCTCAAGTGAGCAGTTCTTC
J: TRBJ2-1
V: TRBV5-1
D: TRBD1
size: -

CDR3: CASRADNEQFF
DNA: TGTGCCAGCAGAGCTGACAATGAGCAGTTCTTC
J: TRBJ2-1
V: TRBV12-3/TRBV12-4
D: -
size: -

CDR3: CSARDAPGTEKLFF
DNA: TGCAGTGCTAGAGATGCCCCGGGGACTGAAAAACTGTTTTTT
J: TRBJ1-4
V: TRBV20-1
D: -
size: -

CDR3: CATSRGLAGETQYF
DNA: TGTGCCACCAGCAGAGGACTAGCGGGGGAGACCCAGTACTTC
J: TRBJ2-5
V: TRBV15
D: TRBD2
size: -

CDR3: CAWSVTSAHTDTQYF
DNA: TGTGCCTGGAGTGTAACTAGCGCCCACACAGATACGCAGTATTTT
J: TRBJ2-3
V: TRBV30
D: TRBD2
size: -

CDR3: CASSQDPAGANYGYTF
DNA: TGCGCCAGCAGCCAAGATCCAGCAGGCGCGAACTATGGCTACACCTTC
J: TRBJ1-2
V: TRBV4-1
D: -
size: few

CDR3: CASRPGHSNQPQHF
DNA: TGCGCCAGCAGACCGGGACATAGCAATCAGCCCCAGCATTTT
J: TRBJ1-5
V: TRBV5-1
D: -
size: few

CDR3: CSVDEGGNEQFF
DNA: TGCAGCGTGGATGAAGGGGGAAATGAGCAGTTCTTC
J: TRBJ2-1
V: TRBV29-1
D: -
size: -

CDR3: CASSFGRMELAGGRRDTQYF
DNA: TGCGCCAGCAGCTTCGGCCGGATGGAACTAGCGGGGGGCCGACGAGATACGCAGTATTTT
J: TRBJ2-3
V: TRBV5-1
D: TRBD2
size: few

CDR3: CASSLDRGQYF
DNA: TGCGCCAGCAGCTTGGACAGGGGACAGTACTTC
J: TRBJ2-7
V: TRBV5-1
D: TRBD1
size: many

CDR3: CASSQDTSFHEQYF
DNA: TGTGCCAGCAGCCAAGATACCAGCTTCCACGAGCAGTACTTC
J: TRBJ2-7
V: TRBV3-1
D: -
size: few

CDR3: CASSSTGQETQYF
DNA: TGTGCCAGCAGCTCGACAGGTCAAGAGACCCAGTACTTC
J: TRBJ2-5
V: TRBV7-9
D: -
size: -

CDR3: CASSRPRGSYEQYF
DNA: TGTGCCAGCAGTCGCCCTCGAGGGTCCTACGAGCAGTACTTC
J: TRBJ2-7
V: TRBV6-8
D: -
size: once

CDR3: CASSLVDGYTF
DNA: TGTGCCAGCAGCTTGGTGGATGGCTACACCTTC
J: TRBJ1-2
V: TRBV5-6
D: -
size: -

CDR3: CASSFLAGTYNEQFF
DNA: TGTGCCAGCAGCTTCTTAGCGGGGACCTACAATGAGCAGTTCTTC
J: TRBJ2-1
V: TRBV7-3
D: TRBD2
size: -

CDR3: CATTTGLNTEAFF
DNA: TGTGCCACCACGACAGGGCTGAACACTGAAGCTTTCTTT
J: TRBJ1-1
V: TRBV15
D: TRBD1
size: -

CDR3: CASSLFSGGHYNEQFF
DNA: TGTGCCAGCAGCCTCTTCAGCGGGGGGCATTACAATGAGCAGTTCTTC
J: TRBJ2-1
V: TRBV14
D: TRBD2
size: -

CDR3: CASTPAYEQYF
DNA: TGTGCCAGCACCCCGGCCTACGAGCAGTACTTC
J: TRBJ2-7
V: TRBV2
D: -
size: few

CDR3: CASRQGGSYEQYF
DNA: TGTGCCAGCAGACAGGGGGGCTCCTACGAGCAGTACTTC
J: TRBJ2-7
V: TRBV27
D: TRBD1
size: -

CDR3: CASNDLGATNEKLFF
DNA: TGCGCCAGCAACGACCTTGGCGCAACTAATGAAAAACTGTTTTTT
J: TRBJ1-4
V: TRBV4-1
D: -
size: -

CDR3: CANVWGSTDTQYF
DNA: TGTGCCAACGTATGGGGGTCCACAGATACGCAGTATTTT
J: TRBJ2-3
V: TRBV7-9
D: -
size: once

CDR3: CASSYPLESAGAKNIQYF
DNA: TGTGCCAGCAGTTACCCCCTTGAATCCGCCGGAGCCAAAAACATTCAGTACTTC
J: TRBJ2-4
V: TRBV6-2/TRBV6-3
D: -
size: few

CDR3: CASSPSGTGPGYTF
DNA: TGTGCCAGCAGCCCCTCCGGGACAGGGCCTGGCTACACCTTC
J: TRBJ1-2
V: TRBV7-8
D: TRBD1
size: -

CDR3: CASSLWVRTSNEQFF
DNA: TGTGCCAGCAGCTTATGGGTTCGGACAAGCAATGAGCAGTTCTTC
J: TRBJ2-1
V: TRBV7-9
D: -
size: few

CDR3: CASSQGGQGIWTEAFF
DNA: TGTGCCAGCAGCCAAGGGGGACAGGGAATTTGGACTGAAGCTTTCTTT
J: TRBJ1-1
V: TRBV3-1
D: TRBD1
size: -

CDR3: CASSVRESNEKLFF
DNA: TGTGCCAGCAGCGTCAGGGAGTCTAATGAAAAACTGTTTTTT
J: TRBJ1-4
V: TRBV7-9
D: -
size: -

CDR3: CASSLGRDSQVSNGYTF
DNA: TGTGCCAGCAGCTTAGGACGGGACAGCCAGGTGTCTAATGGCTACACCTTC
J: TRBJ1-2
V: TRBV11-2
D: TRBD1
size: -

CDR3: CASSDTWAFANYGYTF
DNA: TGTGCCAGCAGTGATACGTGGGCATTTGCTAACTATGGCTACACCTTC
J: TRBJ1-2
V: TRBV2
D: -
size: -

CDR3: CASSLADGYSNQPQHF
DNA: TGTGCCAGCAGCTTAGCAGACGGGTATAGCAATCAGCCCCAGCATTTT
J: TRBJ1-5
V: TRBV7-2
D: -
size: few

CDR3: CASSPRTGGTGELFF
DNA: TGTGCCAGCAGCCCGCGGACAGGGGGCACCGGGGAGCTGTTTTTT
J: TRBJ2-2
V: TRBV7-2
D: TRBD1
size: -

CDR3: CASSPFTGAGTEAFF
DNA: TGTGCCAGCAGTCCGTTCACGGGGGCAGGCACTGAAGCTTTCTTT
J: TRBJ1-1
V: TRBV6-5
D: -
size: -

CDR3: CAIGGGQPQHF
DNA: TGTGCCATCGGGGGGGGCCAGCCCCAGCATTTT
J: TRBJ1-5
V: TRBV10-3
D: -
size: -